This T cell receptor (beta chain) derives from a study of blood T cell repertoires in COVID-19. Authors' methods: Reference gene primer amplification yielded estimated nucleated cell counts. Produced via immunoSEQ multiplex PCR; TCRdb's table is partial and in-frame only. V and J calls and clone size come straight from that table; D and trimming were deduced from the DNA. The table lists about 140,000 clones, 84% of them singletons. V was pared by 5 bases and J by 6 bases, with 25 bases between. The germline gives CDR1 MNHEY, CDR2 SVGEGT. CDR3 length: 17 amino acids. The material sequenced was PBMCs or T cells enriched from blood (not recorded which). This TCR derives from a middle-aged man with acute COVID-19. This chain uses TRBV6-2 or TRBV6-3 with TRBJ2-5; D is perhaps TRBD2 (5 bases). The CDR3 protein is CASSPAAVALVKKTQYF. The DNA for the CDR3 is TGTGCCAGCAGTCCCGCGGCCGTAGCGCTGGTAAAAAAGACCCAGTACTTC.